The present TCR beta chain was sequenced within a study of blood T cell repertoires in COVID-19 (dated by TCRdb to 2018 to 2021). A note on the overall study: Samples from collaborators originated in the United States, Italy and Spain and spanned both the acute and convalescent phases of COVID-19. The prospective study material was composed of cDNA or gDNA derived from T cells, B-cell-depleted T cells, or PBMCs. Deeply sampled blood TCRbeta repertoires from subjects exposed to, actively infected with, or recovered from COVID-19 were included in the dataset. The repertoires were made available in a free public database intended to serve as a resource for research on the immune response to SARS-CoV-2. The samples were drawn from two sources: the first 160 participants of the ongoing ImmuneRACE study, and 1,254 subjects contributed by 6 global collaborators. A de-identified subject ID, COVID-19 status, age in years and sex were almost always included in the sample metadata. Where available, HLA class I and class II types were obtained from metadata supplied by the sample provider rather than from assay-based typing. Points the paper makes about the study in general: How much clinical and demographic metadata was included differed by source and by participant, and the metadata was provided uncurated.

The collaborating institutions used their own protocols to collect whole blood in K2EDTA tubes. For TCRbeta analysis, collaborator samples were shipped as frozen whole blood, as isolated PBMCs, or as DNA extracted from either sample type. From V the trimming removes 5 bases and from J it removes 3 bases, while the gene matches leave 6 bases of the junction unaccounted for. Including cysteine and phenylalanine, the CDR3 has 14 amino acids. CDR3 DNA is the only sequence kept; it has 42 bases, read in frame from the first base. CDR1 WSHSY and CDR2 SAAADI were looked up in the germline V gene. About this clone: Its antigen remains unidentified. No much larger clone is present one base from it, and per-base qualities are unavailable.

The immunoSEQ Assay, a bias-controlled multiplex PCR, was used to amplify TCRbeta CDR3 regions from genomic DNA. In the paper's pipeline: Nucleated cell counts per sample were estimated from amplification of reference gene primers within the assay. To quantify the absolute abundance of each unique TCRbeta CDR3 rearrangement, sequence reads were collapsed and filtered. Productive Simpson clonality was computed per sample as the square root of Simpson's diversity index over productive rearrangements. TCRdb took over this immuneACCESS table, retaining in-frame rearrangements with V and J assigned. Such tables are incomplete; in checked studies, under half of the missing clones stem from an unresolved V gene, and the remainder is unexplained. V and J calls and clone size follow that table, whereas D and trimming were derived from the DNA. Within this sample are tens of thousands of clones, with roughly nine tenths of them counted one time only. In total, the top ten clones hold 1.5% to 2% of the sample.

This sequence was found in a man aged 55 to 70 with acute or convalescent COVID-19. The specimen was peripheral blood. Here the chain combines TRBV10-2 and TRBJ2-7, and 8 junction bases match TRBD2. The CDR3 region reads CASSLAGRNYEQYF. The sequence in DNA is TGCGCCAGCAGTTTAGCGGGGAGAAACTACGAGCAGTACTTC.